A single sample gave rise to the 20 T cell receptor beta chains below, sequenced in a study of cytomegalovirus exposure and HLA in healthy donors. Vbeta (60) and Jbeta (13) primers were used in the PCR. Some clones are missing from TCRdb's copy, which holds only in-frame ones; the method was immunoSEQ multiplex PCR. The table includes 200,000 or so clones, over 60% detected once. Source material: PBMCs. These receptors were obtained from a man in his forties in good health and CMV-seronegative.

Only a few counts were recorded for this clone. This rearrangement joins TRBV4-1 to TRBJ2-7; maybe TRBD1 (6 bases). This CDR3 region has 14 residues. The ends were cut back, 1 base at V and 2 bases at J, with 9 bases in the middle. CDR1 and CDR2 from the germline V gene are MGHRA and YSYEKL. The DNA for the CDR3 is TGCGCCAGCAGCCAAGTACAGGGTGCCTACGAGCAGTACTTC. Its protein product is CASSQVQGAYEQYF.

The table lists this clone with a count of one. This rearrangement joins TRBV18 to TRBJ2-1; 7 positions agree with TRBD1. V was clipped by 3 bases and J by 2 bases; unmatched bases: 1. Germline V lookup: CDR1 KGHSH, CDR2 LQKENI. The CDR3 covers 14 residues. The CDR3 coding sequence is TGTGCCAGCTCACCCCAGGGGGCCTACAATGAGCAGTTCTTC. Protein product: CASSPQGAYNEQFF.

A single count supports this clone. J is TRBJ2-7 and V is TRBV27; TRBD2 aligns across 8 bases. This CDR3 is 14 amino acids long. Trimming at V came to 4 bases and at J to 3 bases, leaving 5 bases not matched to a gene. CDR1 MNHEY and CDR2 SMNVEV come from the germline V gene (reference sequence). CDR3 amino acids: CASSYTSGNYEQYF. The CDR3 nucleotides read TGTGCCAGCAGTTACACTAGCGGAAACTACGAGCAGTACTTC.

The DNA for the CDR3 is TGTGCCAGCAGCTTATCGCCTCCGGGACTAGCCAAAAACATTCAGTACTTC. Translation: CASSLSPPGLAKNIQYF. The V gene is TRBV7-2, the J gene TRBJ2-4; possible D gene TRBD2, 6 bases. Trimming took off 2 bases at V and 0 bases at J, with 14 bases between the two ends. The germline V gene has CDR1 SGHTA and CDR2 FQGNSA. CDR3 length: 17 residues.

The chain combines TRBV9 with TRBJ1-4; 8 bases agree with TRBD1. With 4 bases clipped from V and 0 bases from J, the junction kept 5 bases outside the gene matches. Germline lookup yields CDR1 SGDLS and CDR2 YYNGEE. CDR3 length: 16 amino acids. CDR3 sequence: CASSKGTGPTNEKLFF. The CDR3 nucleotides are TGTGCCAGCAGCAAAGGGACAGGACCAACTAATGAAAAACTGTTTTTT.

The chain uses TRBV28 and TRBJ1-1; D is unresolved. The CDR3 covers 16 residues. Germline V gene data show CDR1 as MDHEN and CDR2 as SYDVKM. The V and J ends lost 6 bases and 1 base respectively, with 18 bases between them. The CDR3 DNA sequence: TGTGCCAGCAGGACTTTGAGTCACTCTCGGAACACTGAAGCTTTCTTT. It codes for CASRTLSHSRNTEAFF.

The rearrangement joins TRBV19 to TRBJ1-4, with 7 bases that match TRBD1. The length of the CDR3 is 17 residues. The germline V gene encodes CDR1 LNHDA and CDR2 SQIVND (reference sequence). With V trimmed by 3 bases and J by 8 bases, 15 bases remained unmatched. CDR3 coding DNA: TGTGCCAGTAGTATTGGAGGGGGCGCTTACGGGAACGAAAAACTGTTTTTT. Residues: CASSIGGGAYGNEKLFF.

The chain employs TRBV18 and TRBJ2-2; 8 nucleotides agree with TRBD1. J lost 4 bases, V lost 3 bases, and 1 base had no gene match. CDR3 size: 14 residues. The germline V gene encodes CDR1 KGHSH and CDR2 LQKENI. The CDR3 sequence is CASSPGQATGELFF. In DNA, the CDR3 is TGTGCCAGCTCACCGGGACAGGCCACCGGGGAGCTGTTTTTT.

This clone was counted a few times. The J gene is TRBJ1-5, the V gene TRBV2; 8 positions match TRBD1. After removal of 2 bases from V and 3 bases from J, the junction contained 9 bases not matched to a gene. Germline V gene sequence: CDR1 SNHLY, CDR2 FYNNEI. The CDR3 extends over 17 amino acids. This chain's CDR3 is CASSEMTGEWNNQPQHF. CDR3 nucleotide sequence: TGTGCCAGCAGTGAAATGACAGGGGAATGGAACAATCAGCCCCAGCATTTT.

In the case of this clone: An end of the junction differs from the germline gene, which may be a read error. CDR3 sequence: CASSKYGGGYTEAFF. As DNA, the CDR3 is TGTGCCAGCAGTAAATACGGGGGGGGATACACTGAAGCTTTCTTT. The genes are TRBV25-1 and TRBJ1-1; weak D call: TRBD1 (5 bases). Germline-derived CDR1 and CDR2 are MGHDK and SYGVNS. This CDR3 has 15 residues.

The CDR3 nucleotides are TGTGCCAGCAGCTTTCAGGGGACCTACGAGCAGTACTTC. It encodes CASSFQGTYEQYF. The V and J genes are TRBV5-4 and TRBJ2-7; tentative D call: TRBD1 (6 bases). Per the germline V gene, CDR1 is SGHNT and CDR2 is YYREEE (reference sequence). Trimming left V 2 bases short and J 2 bases short, with 8 bases between. The CDR3 runs to 13 residues.

The V gene is TRBV7-2, the J gene TRBJ1-4; 8 bases line up with TRBD1. Per germline, CDR1 SGHTA and CDR2 FQGNSA. The V and J ends lost 6 bases and 3 bases, in that order; junction bases with no gene match: 6. CDR3 length: 15 residues. This CDR3 is CASRSTGAANEKLFF. The CDR3 bases are TGTGCCAGCAGATCGACAGGGGCGGCTAATGAAAAACTGTTTTTT.

This chain uses TRBV4-2 with TRBJ2-7; tentative D call: TRBD2 (7 bases). Trimming left V 3 bases short and J 5 bases short, with 20 bases between. This CDR3 comprises 16 residues. The germline V gene encodes CDR1 LGHNA and CDR2 YNFKEQ. The CDR3 DNA follows: TGTGCCAGCAGCCAGGTTCTAGCGGAGGGGGGGCACGAGCAGTACTTC. Its translation is CASSQVLAEGGHEQYF.

This clone has a single count. V is TRBV9 and J is TRBJ1-1; D is unresolved. Deletions cut 2 bases from V and 4 bases from J, with 12 bases between. CDR3 length: 14 residues. CDR1 and CDR2 (germline): SGDLS, YYNGEE. The CDR3 protein is CASSVRGEVTEAFF. CDR3 DNA: TGTGCCAGCAGCGTCCGGGGTGAGGTCACTGAAGCTTTCTTT.

V and J are TRBV18 and TRBJ1-2; D not certain. The V end was cut by 3 bases, the J end by 5 bases, with 7 bases between. Germline V gives CDR1 KGHSH, CDR2 LQKENI. The CDR3 contains 12 residues. CDR3: CASSPGDYGYTF. The CDR3 DNA sequence: TGTGCCAGCTCACCCGGGGATTATGGCTACACCTTC.

The chain employs TRBV6-5 and TRBJ2-5; 7 nucleotides agree with TRBD1. Germline V gene lookup returns CDR1 MNHEY and CDR2 SVGAGI. J lost 7 bases, V lost 4 bases, and 12 bases had no gene match. This CDR3 has 15 amino acids. CDR3 amino acids: CASSLMGQPAGTQYF. The CDR3 bases are TGTGCCAGCAGTTTAATGGGACAGCCGGCAGGGACCCAGTACTTC.

The V and J genes are TRBV4-1 and TRBJ2-1; 7 positions agree with TRBD2. CDR3 length equals 19 residues. J gave up 3 bases and V 1 base, and 15 bases lay outside the gene matches. Germline V gene data show CDR1 as MGHRA and CDR2 as YSYEKL. CDR3 DNA sequence: TGCGCCAGCAGCCAAGTCTCAACGGGTATTAGCGGGTACTACAATGAGCAGTTCTTC. Translation gives CASSQVSTGISGYYNEQFF.

This chain joins TRBV7-3 and TRBJ2-6; the D is unclear. Trimming left V 3 bases short and J 0 bases short, with 6 bases between. This CDR3 comprises 15 residues. CDR1 is SGHTA, CDR2 FQGTGA, per germline. This CDR3 is CASSFLSSGANVLTF. In nucleotides, the CDR3 is TGTGCCAGCAGCTTTCTCAGCTCTGGGGCCAACGTCCTGACTTTC.

As to this clone: One end of the junction fails to match germline, which may point to a read error. The identical CDR3 is also encoded by other nucleotide sequences in the sample. For the CDR3, the DNA is TGTGCCAGCAGCTTGGTAAGATTAGCAGATACGCAATATTTT. Protein: CASSLVRLADTQYF. This rearrangement joins TRBV5-8 to TRBJ2-3; D gene ambiguous. Germline CDR1 is SGHTS and CDR2 is YDEGEE. The CDR3 has 14 amino acids.

The genes are TRBV21-1 and TRBJ2-2; the table assigns TRBD2, which was not confirmed against the DNA. TRBV21-1 is described as a pseudogene. CDR3 length: 18 amino acids. CDR3: CASSKVREEGSNTGELFF. In DNA, the CDR3 is TGTGCCAGCAGCAAAGTGAGAGAAGAGGGCTCGAACACCGGGGAGCTGTTTTTT.